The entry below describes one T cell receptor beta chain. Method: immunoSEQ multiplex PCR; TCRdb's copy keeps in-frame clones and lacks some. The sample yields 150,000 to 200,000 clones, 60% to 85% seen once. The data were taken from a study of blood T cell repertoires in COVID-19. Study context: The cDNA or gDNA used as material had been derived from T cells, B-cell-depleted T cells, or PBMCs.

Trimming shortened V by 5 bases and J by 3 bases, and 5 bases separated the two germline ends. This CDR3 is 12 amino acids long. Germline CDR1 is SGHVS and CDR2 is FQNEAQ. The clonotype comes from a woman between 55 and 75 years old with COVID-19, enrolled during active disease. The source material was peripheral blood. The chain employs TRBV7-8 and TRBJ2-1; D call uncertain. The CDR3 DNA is TGTGCCAGCAGCCCCTTCTACAATGAGCAGTTCTTC. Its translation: CASSPFYNEQFF.